The 24 T cell receptor beta chains reported below all come from one sample, sequenced in a study of control samples from healthy donors and cancer patients. The protocol was immunoSEQ multiplex PCR, while the TCRdb copy is restricted to in-frame clones and leaves out a portion. There are about 160,000 clones in the sample; roughly 95% occur only once, and 1% lies in the top ten. The sample taken for sequencing was blood. These receptors came from a woman aged 25 to 39 in good health.

The count of this clone is one. This rearrangement joins TRBV18 to TRBJ2-7; a weak D match, TRBD1 (5 bases). The germline V gene has CDR1 KGHSH and CDR2 LQKENI. V was cut by 3 bases and J by 5 bases, with 17 bases left in between. CDR3 length equals 15 residues. CDR3 in DNA: TGTGCCAGCTCACCGAGGCAGGGCACGCTCCACGAGCAGTACTTC. Translating it yields CASSPRQGTLHEQYF.

V and J are TRBV7-9 and TRBJ1-2; TRBD1 is a possible D gene (5 bases). The germline V gene encodes CDR1 SEHNR and CDR2 FQNEAQ (reference sequence). CDR3 length: 13 amino acids. V lost 3 bases and J 2 bases, leaving 7 bases between the germline ends. CDR3 protein: CASSFAGNYGYTF. DNA of the CDR3: TGTGCCAGCAGCTTTGCAGGGAACTATGGCTACACCTTC.

The chain links TRBV28 to TRBJ2-7; 7 nucleotides match TRBD1. The CDR3 runs 14 residues. With 4 bases clipped from V and 2 bases from J, the junction kept 5 bases outside the gene matches. From germline, CDR1 is MDHEN and CDR2 SYDVKM. In DNA, the CDR3 is TGTGCCAGCAGTTCCGGGACAGCTACCTACGAGCAGTACTTC. Protein: CASSSGTATYEQYF.

J is TRBJ2-7 and V is TRBV2; 7 bases are a match to TRBD1. This CDR3 region has 14 residues. Trimming removed 4 bases from V and 5 bases from J; junction bases left unmatched: 8. CDR1 SNHLY and CDR2 FYNNEI come from the germline V gene. This CDR3 reads CASSGWDSFNEQYF. The CDR3 nucleotides read TGTGCCAGCAGTGGTTGGGACAGCTTCAACGAGCAGTACTTC.

This chain links TRBV11-2 with TRBJ2-1; TRBD1 or TRBD2 may be the D gene (5 bases each). V lost 1 base and J lost 10, with 11 bases in between. In germline, CDR1 is SGHAT, CDR2 FQNNGV. This CDR3 spans 13 amino acids. The CDR3 DNA reads as TGTGCCAGCAGCTTAGTGGGGGTGGGGGAGCAGTTCTTC. Translating it yields CASSLVGVGEQFF. The full variable domain, rest sourced from reference TRBV11-2 and TRBJ2-1, is EAGVAQSPRYKIIEKRQSVAFWCNPISGHATLYWYQQILGQGPKLLIQFQNNGVVDDSQLPKDRFSAERLKGVDSTLKIQPAKLEDSAVYLCASSLVGVGEQFFGPGTRLTVL.

The chain carries TRBV7-9 and TRBJ2-3; 12 nucleotides agree with TRBD2. Germline CDR1 is SEHNR and CDR2 is FQNEAQ (reference sequence). After removal of 5 bases from V and 1 base from J, the junction contained 7 bases not matched to a gene. This CDR3 comprises 17 residues. The CDR3 nucleotides read TGTGCCAGCAGCAAGACTAGCGGGGGAGTAGGCACAGATACGCAGTATTTT. Translating gives CASSKTSGGVGTDTQYF.

The chain carries TRBV11-1 and TRBJ2-2, with D unclear. CDR3 length: 15 residues. Germline V gives CDR1 SGHAT, CDR2 FQDESV (reference sequence). Trimming pared 5 bases from V and 6 bases from J, leaving 16 bases between. The DNA of the CDR3 is TGTGCCAGCAGCCCCTCTCGGTCCCTCCCCGGGGAGCTGTTTTTT. Its translation: CASSPSRSLPGELFF.

The V and J genes are TRBV18 and TRBJ1-1, with TRBD1 matching 7 bases. V shed 0 bases and J 6 bases; nucleotides not matched to a gene: 4. Germline V gene lookup returns CDR1 KGHSH and CDR2 LQKENI. This CDR3 has 14 residues. CDR3 bases: TGTGCCAGCTCACCACCGACAGGGAGGGCTGAAGCTTTCTTT. Encoded protein: CASSPPTGRAEAFF.

The chain has TRBV19 and TRBJ2-1; 10 positions agree with TRBD1. From germline, CDR1 is LNHDA and CDR2 SQIVND (reference sequence). With V trimmed by 3 bases and J by 8 bases, 10 bases remained unmatched. CDR3 length equals 16 residues. As DNA, the CDR3 is TGTGCCAGTAGTATGAACTGGGGACAGGGGAACGATGAGCAGTTCTTC. Translating it yields CASSMNWGQGNDEQFF.

V usage is TRBV13 and J usage is TRBJ1-1, with TRBD1 as a possible D gene (6 bases). Trimming removed 8 bases at V and 4 bases at J, with 23 bases between. There are 16 residues in the CDR3. Germline-derived CDR1 and CDR2 are PRHDT and FYEKMQ (reference sequence). DNA for the CDR3: TGTGCCAGCTCGAGCCCGGGACATAGTTTGGGCACTGAAGCTTTCTTT. It yields the protein CASSSPGHSLGTEAFF. The whole variable domain, filled in from reference TRBV13 and TRBJ1-1, reads AAGVIQSPRHLIKEKRETATLKCYPIPRHDTVYWYQQGPGQDPQFLISFYEKMQSDKGSIPDRFSAQQFSDYHSELNMSSLELGDSALYFCASSSPGHSLGTEAFFGQGTRLTVV.

V and J are TRBV9 and TRBJ1-6, with a possible D match to TRBD1 (6 bases). The germline CDR1 and CDR2 sequences are SGDLS and YYNGEE. The V gene lost 3 bases and the J gene lost 0 bases, with 7 bases spanning the gap. The CDR3 totals 15 residues. The CDR3 coding sequence is TGTGCCAGCAGCGGCAGGGGCTCCTATAATTCACCCCTCCACTTT. As protein: CASSGRGSYNSPLHF.

The V and J genes are TRBV5-3 and TRBJ2-2; a weak D match, TRBD1 (5 bases). Being an ORF, TRBV5-3 has a function that is uncertain. There are 14 residues in the CDR3. V was pared by 7 bases and J by 1 base, with 11 bases between. CDR3: CARLYRRNTGELFF. CDR3 DNA: TGTGCCAGATTGTACAGGAGGAACACCGGGGAGCTGTTTTTT.

This clone has just a few counts. The rearrangement joins TRBV6-1 to TRBJ1-4; maybe TRBD1 (6 bases). Trimming left V 1 base short and J 10 bases short, with 13 bases between. The CDR3 runs to 14 residues. Germline V gene lookup returns CDR1 MNHNS and CDR2 SASEGT. CDR3 DNA: TGTGCCAGCAGTGAAGAGGACAGTTTTGGAAAACTGTTTTTT. Amino acid sequence: CASSEEDSFGKLFF.

The chain employs TRBV5-4 and TRBJ1-2; a weak D match, TRBD1 (5 bases). The CDR3 consists of 12 residues. The ends were cut back, 4 bases at V and 7 bases at J, with 11 bases in the middle. Germline CDR1 is SGHNT and CDR2 is YYREEE (reference sequence). CDR3 in amino acids: CASSLGGFGYTF. In DNA form, the CDR3 reads TGTGCCAGCAGCCTGGGGGGTTTTGGCTACACCTTC.

The genes are TRBV5-5 and TRBJ1-1, with 7 bases identical to TRBD1. The V and J ends lost 3 bases and 10 bases, in that order; junction bases with no gene match: 9. Germline CDR1 reads SGHKS; CDR2 reads YYEKEE (reference sequence). The CDR3 is 13 amino acids. For the CDR3, the DNA is TGTGCCAGCAGCTGGAGGGACAGTGCATCAGCTTTCTTT. It encodes CASSWRDSASAFF.

This chain joins TRBV28 and TRBJ2-3, with D maybe TRBD1 (5 bases). This CDR3 comprises 14 residues. Germline V gives CDR1 MDHEN, CDR2 SYDVKM. Trimming pared 3 bases from V and 3 bases from J, leaving 10 bases between. CDR3 bases: TGTGCCAGCAGTTTCCCAGGGATGACAGATACGCAGTATTTT. It translates to CASSFPGMTDTQYF.

The chain uses TRBV6-5 and TRBJ2-5; D is perhaps TRBD1 (6 bases). This CDR3 is 13 amino acids long. V gave up 3 bases and J gave up 7 bases, with 12 bases separating them. The germline gives CDR1 MNHEY, CDR2 SVGAGI. The CDR3 sequence: CASSYSGVATQYF. The DNA for the CDR3 is TGTGCCAGCAGTTATTCAGGGGTGGCGACCCAGTACTTC.

The genes are TRBV7-2 and TRBJ1-3; TRBD1 agrees at 12 bases. Trimming at V came to 3 bases and at J to 4 bases, leaving 4 bases not matched to a gene. Germline V gene lookup returns CDR1 SGHTA and CDR2 FQGNSA. The CDR3 consists of 16 residues. The CDR3 DNA reads TGTGCCAGCAGCTTGAGGGGACAGGGGGCGGGAAACACCATATATTTT. Protein: CASSLRGQGAGNTIYF.

The rearrangement links TRBV30 to TRBJ2-4, with D perhaps TRBD1 (5 bases). Germline CDR1 reads GTSNPN; CDR2 reads SVGIG (reference sequence). This CDR3 has 14 residues. V was shortened by 4 bases and J by 0 bases, with 10 bases between the two germline ends. The CDR3 protein is CAWTAGIAKNIQYF. The CDR3, as DNA: TGTGCCTGGACTGCAGGGATAGCCAAAAACATTCAGTACTTC. Supplemented by reference TRBV30 and TRBJ2-4, the full variable domain reads SQTIHQWPATLVQPVGSPLSLECTVEGTSNPNLYWYRQAAGRGLQLLFYSVGIGQISSEVPQNLSASRPQDRQFILSSKKLLLSDSGFYLCAWTAGIAKNIQYFGAGTRLSVL.

The V gene is TRBV7-9, the J gene TRBJ2-7; D might be TRBD2 (5 bases). Trimming shortened V by 5 bases and J by 9 bases, and 20 bases separated the two germline ends. Germline values: CDR1 SEHNR, CDR2 FQNEAQ (reference sequence). The CDR3 length is 14 residues. As DNA, the CDR3 is TGTGCCAGCAGCCCTGTGGGGAGATCATGGGTGCAGTACTTC. Protein sequence: CASSPVGRSWVQYF.

This clone was seen just once. The genes are TRBV7-3 and TRBJ2-2; 8 bases fit TRBD1. This CDR3 spans 17 amino acids. V lost 0 bases and J lost 3; bases outside the gene matches: 6. Germline CDR1 SGHTA, CDR2 FQGTGA. The CDR3 region has the DNA TGTGCCAGCAGCTTAACAAGCAACAGGGGGTACACCGGGGAGCTGTTTTTT. Translating gives CASSLTSNRGYTGELFF.

The V and J genes are TRBV3-1 (or the pseudogene TRBV3-2) and TRBJ2-5, with 11 bases lining up with TRBD2. This CDR3 has 15 amino acids. Germline V lookup: CDR1 LGHDT, CDR2 YNNKEL (reference sequence). After removal of 4 bases from V and 3 bases from J, the junction contained 4 bases not matched to a gene. In nucleotides, the CDR3 is TGTGCCAGCAGCCTTAGCGGGGGGGCCAAAGAGACCCAGTACTTC. Translating it yields CASSLSGGAKETQYF.

The chain recombines TRBV12-5 with TRBJ2-5; 9 bases agree with TRBD1. Trimming at V came to 0 bases and at J to 5 bases, leaving 10 bases not matched to a gene. Germline values: CDR1 LGHNT, CDR2 FRNRAP. The CDR3 has 17 amino acids. The CDR3 coding sequence is TGTGCTAGTGGTTTGGTACCTCCTGGGACAGGGAGGGAGACCCAGTACTTC. Amino acids: CASGLVPPGTGRETQYF. The full variable domain, its missing parts supplied by reference TRBV12-5 and TRBJ2-5, is DARVTQTPRHKVTEMGQEVTMRCQPILGHNTVFWYRQTMMQGLELLAYFRNRAPLDDSGMPKDRFSAEMPDATLATLKIQPSEPRDSAVYFCASGLVPPGTGRETQYFGPGTRLLVL.

This clone was seen just once. The chain carries TRBV2 and TRBJ2-3, with D possibly TRBD2 on 6 matching bases. Germline lookup yields CDR1 SNHLY and CDR2 FYNNEI. The germline V and J ends were trimmed by 4 bases and 7 bases, with 9 bases remaining between them. CDR3 length: 12 amino acids. In nucleotides, the CDR3 is TGTGCCAGCAGTGCGGCGGGGTATACGCAGTATTTT. The encoded protein is CASSAAGYTQYF.